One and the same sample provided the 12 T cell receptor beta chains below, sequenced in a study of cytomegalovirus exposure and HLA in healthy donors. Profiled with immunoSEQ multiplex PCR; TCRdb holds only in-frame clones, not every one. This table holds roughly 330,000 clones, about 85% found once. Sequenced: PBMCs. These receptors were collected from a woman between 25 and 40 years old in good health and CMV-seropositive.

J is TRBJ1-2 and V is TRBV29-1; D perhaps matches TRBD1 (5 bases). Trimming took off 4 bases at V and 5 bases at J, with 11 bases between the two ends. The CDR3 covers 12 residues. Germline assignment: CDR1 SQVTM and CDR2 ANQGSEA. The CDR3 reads CSVGRVGYGYTF. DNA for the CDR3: TGCAGCGTTGGCAGGGTAGGGTATGGCTACACCTTC.

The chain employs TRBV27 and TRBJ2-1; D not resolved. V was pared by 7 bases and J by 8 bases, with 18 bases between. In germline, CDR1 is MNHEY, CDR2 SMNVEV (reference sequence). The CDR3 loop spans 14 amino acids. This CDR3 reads CASMLSRRVYEQFF. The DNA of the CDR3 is TGTGCCAGCATGCTTAGTCGAAGGGTCTATGAGCAGTTCTTC.

CDR3 bases: TGTGCCAGCAGCTTAGGCCTTCACATATACAATGAGCAGTTCTTC. Translation: CASSLGLHIYNEQFF. V usage is TRBV7-2 and J usage is TRBJ2-1; D remains unclear. Trimming took 1 base from V and 4 from J, leaving 11 bases between them. Germline CDR1 reads SGHTA; CDR2 reads FQGNSA. CDR3 length: 15 amino acids.

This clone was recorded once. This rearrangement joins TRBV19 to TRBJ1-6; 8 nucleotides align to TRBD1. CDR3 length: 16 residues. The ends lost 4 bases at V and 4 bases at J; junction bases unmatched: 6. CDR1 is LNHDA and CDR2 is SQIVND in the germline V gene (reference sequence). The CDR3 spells CASSTSRQGYNSPLHF. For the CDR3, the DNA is TGTGCCAGTAGTACCTCCCGACAGGGGTATAATTCACCCCTCCACTTT.

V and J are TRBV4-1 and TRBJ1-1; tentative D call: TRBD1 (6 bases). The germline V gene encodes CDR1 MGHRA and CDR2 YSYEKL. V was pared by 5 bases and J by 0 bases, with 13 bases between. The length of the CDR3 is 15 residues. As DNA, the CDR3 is TGCGCCAGCAGCATCCCCGGACAGCTGAACACTGAAGCTTTCTTT. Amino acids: CASSIPGQLNTEAFF.

DNA for the CDR3: TGTGCCAGCAGTTCTTTGGACCGAGATACGCAGTATTTT. Residues: CASSSLDRDTQYF. This chain joins TRBV28 and TRBJ2-3; no firm D call. The length of the CDR3 is 13 residues. Per germline, CDR1 MDHEN and CDR2 SYDVKM. Trimming took off 4 bases at V and 5 bases at J, with 10 bases between the two ends.

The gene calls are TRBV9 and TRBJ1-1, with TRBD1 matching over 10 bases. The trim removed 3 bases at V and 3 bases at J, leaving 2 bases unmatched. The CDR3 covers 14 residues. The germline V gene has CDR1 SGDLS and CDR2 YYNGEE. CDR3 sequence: CASSAGTGDTEAFF. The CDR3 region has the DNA TGTGCCAGCAGCGCCGGGACAGGGGACACTGAAGCTTTCTTT.

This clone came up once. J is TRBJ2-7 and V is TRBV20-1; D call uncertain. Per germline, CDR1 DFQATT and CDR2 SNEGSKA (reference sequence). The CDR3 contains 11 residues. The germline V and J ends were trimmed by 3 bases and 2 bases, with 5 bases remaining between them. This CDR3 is CSARATYEQYF. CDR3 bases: TGCAGTGCTAGGGCTACCTACGAGCAGTACTTC.

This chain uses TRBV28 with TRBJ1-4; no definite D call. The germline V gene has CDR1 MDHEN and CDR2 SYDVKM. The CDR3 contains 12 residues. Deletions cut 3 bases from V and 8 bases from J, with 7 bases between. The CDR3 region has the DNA TGTGCCAGCAGTTTCTCAGTCGAAAAACTGTTTTTT. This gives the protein CASSFSVEKLFF. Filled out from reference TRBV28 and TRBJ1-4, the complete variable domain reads DVKVTQSSRYLVKRTGEKVFLECVQDMDHENMFWYRQDPGLGLRLIYFSYDVKMKEKGDIPEGYSVSREKKERFSLILESASTNQTSMYLCASSFSVEKLFFGSGTQLSVL.

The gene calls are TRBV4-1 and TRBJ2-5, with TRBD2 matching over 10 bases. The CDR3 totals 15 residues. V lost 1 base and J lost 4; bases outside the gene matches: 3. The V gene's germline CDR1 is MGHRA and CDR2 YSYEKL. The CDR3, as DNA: TGCGCCAGCAGCCAAGGGGCTAGCGGGAGAGAGACCCAGTACTTC. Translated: CASSQGASGRETQYF.

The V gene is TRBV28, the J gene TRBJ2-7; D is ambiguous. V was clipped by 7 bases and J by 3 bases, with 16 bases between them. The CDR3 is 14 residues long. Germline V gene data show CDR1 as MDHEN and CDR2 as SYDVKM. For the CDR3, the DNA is TGTGCCAGCATTGGTGCTGCTTTTAACTACGAGCAGTACTTC. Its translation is CASIGAAFNYEQYF. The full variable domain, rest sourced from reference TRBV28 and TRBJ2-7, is DVKVTQSSRYLVKRTGEKVFLECVQDMDHENMFWYRQDPGLGLRLIYFSYDVKMKEKGDIPEGYSVSREKKERFSLILESASTNQTSMYLCASIGAAFNYEQYFGPGTRLTVT.

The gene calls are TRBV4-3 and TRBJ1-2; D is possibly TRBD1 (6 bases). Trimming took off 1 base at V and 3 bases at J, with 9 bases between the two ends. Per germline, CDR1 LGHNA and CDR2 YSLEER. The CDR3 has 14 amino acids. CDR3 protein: CASSQGQEDYGYTF. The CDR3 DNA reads TGCGCCAGCAGCCAAGGACAGGAAGACTATGGCTACACCTTC.